These 16 T cell receptor beta chains originate from one sample sequenced in a study of blood T cells in healthy people across ages. Primed by a sample-barcoded 5' primer and a J-beta primer mix, a second PCR proceeded for about 7 to 11 cycles. MiXCR, applied by TCRdb to the 5' RACE reads, yields one record per CDR3 protein. The sample contains about 1 million distinct CDR3 sequences, less than 50% of which appear only once. Sequenced input: blood. These TCRs come from an older woman in good health.

This clonotype was detected a few times. V usage is TRBV6-6 and J usage is TRBJ1-2, with D maybe TRBD1 (6 bases). The V end was cut by 6 bases, the J end by 1 base, with 12 bases between. Germline CDR1 and CDR2: MNHNY and SVGAGI (reference sequence). The CDR3 is 14 amino acids. The CDR3: CASRPGGVNYGYTF. DNA of the CDR3: TGTGCCAGCAGACCCGGGGGCGTTAACTATGGCTACACCTTC.

This clonotype showed up just a few times. The genes are TRBV28 and TRBJ1-5, with 12 bases lining up with TRBD1. The J segment lost 1 base and the V segment lost 3 bases, leaving 7 bases of the junction unmatched. Per germline, CDR1 MDHEN and CDR2 SYDVKM. The CDR3 totals 18 residues. CDR3 DNA: TGTGCCAGCAGTTTTCCCGGGACAGGGGGCCTGAGCAATCAGCCCCAGCATTTT. This gives the protein CASSFPGTGGLSNQPQHF.

This clonotype appeared a few times. The CDR3 DNA sequence: TGCAGTGCTAGTTTTCCGGGACAGGGGAACGAGCAGTACTTC. Protein product: CSASFPGQGNEQYF. The V and J genes are TRBV20-1 and TRBJ2-7; the match to TRBD1 covers 10 bases. Germline loops: CDR1 DFQATT, CDR2 SNEGSKA (reference sequence). CDR3 size: 14 residues. The trim removed 3 bases at V and 5 bases at J, leaving 7 bases unmatched.

The chain is built from TRBV15 and TRBJ1-5; TRBD1 is a possible D gene (5 bases). The V end lost 4 bases, the J end lost 4 bases, and 11 bases lay between the germline ends. This CDR3 has 14 amino acids. Germline V gives CDR1 LNHNV, CDR2 YYDKDF (reference sequence). The CDR3 bases are TGTGCCACCAGCACATCCCAGGGAAATCAGCCCCAGCATTTT. This translates into CATSTSQGNQPQHF.

This clonotype was seen a handful of times. This chain links TRBV7-2 with TRBJ1-1; no definite D call. V lost 3 bases to trimming and J lost 1 base, with 9 bases between them. Germline V gene sequence: CDR1 SGHTA, CDR2 FQGNSA. This CDR3 is built from 14 residues. The CDR3 DNA follows: TGTGCCAGCAGCTTCGCTTTACGGAACACTGAAGCTTTCTTT. As protein: CASSFALRNTEAFF.

The rearrangement uses TRBV11-2 and TRBJ2-6; no firm D call. Germline assignment: CDR1 SGHAT and CDR2 FQNNGV. CDR3 size: 14 residues. V was cut by 6 bases and J by 2 bases, with 8 bases left in between. The CDR3: CASRPAAGANVLTF. DNA of the CDR3: TGTGCCAGCAGGCCCGCCGCTGGGGCCAACGTCCTGACTTTC.

This clonotype was counted a few times. The V and J genes are TRBV27 and TRBJ1-6; 11 bases align to TRBD1. The CDR3 has 15 amino acids. Per germline, CDR1 MNHEY and CDR2 SMNVEV (reference sequence). J was trimmed by 7 bases and V by 5 bases; bases with no gene match: 4. CDR3 nucleotides: TGTGCCAGCAGTCCTCGGACAGGGGGCAATTCACCCCTCCACTTT. It encodes CASSPRTGGNSPLHF.

The chain carries TRBV20-1 and TRBJ2-1, with a tentative D call TRBD2 (5 bases). This CDR3 spans 12 amino acids. The germline V and J ends were trimmed by 3 bases and 15 bases, with 18 bases remaining between them. Per germline, CDR1 DFQATT and CDR2 SNEGSKA (reference sequence). The CDR3 here is CSARGSSEQRFF. DNA for the CDR3: TGCAGTGCTAGGGGGAGTAGCGAGCAGCGGTTCTTC.

The rearrangement uses TRBV11-2 and TRBJ2-5, with 10 bases that match TRBD2. Trimming at V came to 3 bases and at J to 4 bases, leaving 11 bases not matched to a gene. The CDR3 totals 17 residues. CDR1 is SGHAT and CDR2 is FQNNGV in the germline V gene. CDR3 nucleotide sequence: TGTGCCAGCAGCTTCCGTCCAAGCGGGAGGGCCCTAGAGACCCAGTACTTC. Translated: CASSFRPSGRALETQYF.

This chain joins TRBV20-1 and TRBJ1-2, with D possibly TRBD1 on 6 matching bases. Trimming took 0 bases from V and 6 from J, leaving 11 bases between them. Germline CDR1 and CDR2: DFQATT and SNEGSKA (reference sequence). The CDR3 has 13 amino acids. The CDR3 region has the DNA TGCAGTGCTAGAGATAAAGGGGGACATGGCTACACCTTC. Its translation: CSARDKGGHGYTF.

The genes are TRBV20-1 and TRBJ2-4; no clear D gene. The germline gives CDR1 DFQATT, CDR2 SNEGSKA (reference sequence). The CDR3 totals 10 residues. The CDR3 here is CNAKEVIQYF. CDR3 bases: TGCAATGCCAAAGAGGTCATTCAGTACTTC.

The sample holds many counts of this clonotype. The chain has TRBV5-1 and TRBJ2-6; 10 nucleotides match TRBD1. Germline V gene data show CDR1 as SGHRS and CDR2 as YFSETQ. This CDR3 spans 21 amino acids. V was clipped by 0 bases and J by 0 bases; unmatched bases: 12. CDR3 amino acids: CASSLGPHRTGGDSGANVLTF. CDR3 nucleotide sequence: TGCGCCAGCAGCTTGGGGCCCCACCGGACAGGGGGAGACTCTGGGGCCAACGTCCTGACTTTC.

The sample holds a few counts of this clonotype. The chain carries TRBV5-1 and TRBJ2-6; D is unresolved. The CDR3 runs 15 residues. The V gene lost 2 bases and the J gene lost 4 bases, with 10 bases spanning the gap. Germline loops: CDR1 SGHRS, CDR2 YFSETQ. The CDR3 DNA reads as TGCGCCAGCAGCTTTACCGCCCCCGGGGCCAACGTCCTGACTTTC. Its protein is CASSFTAPGANVLTF.

The CDR3 protein is CASSSQLGAGGEQFF. Written as DNA, the CDR3 is TGTGCCAGCAGCTCCCAATTAGGGGCAGGAGGTGAGCAGTTCTTC. The rearrangement joins TRBV7-2 to TRBJ2-1; perhaps D is TRBD1 or TRBD2 (5 bases each). The CDR3 consists of 15 residues. CDR1 SGHTA and CDR2 FQGNSA come from the germline V gene. Trimming cost V 4 bases and J 9 bases, with 19 bases left between them.

The chain carries TRBV12-3 or TRBV12-4 and TRBJ2-5; D is perhaps TRBD1 (5 bases). V was pared by 6 bases and J by 2 bases, with 7 bases between. The CDR3 is 12 amino acids. The CDR3 DNA reads as TGTGCCAGCAGGACAGCACAAGAGACCCAGTACTTC. Translation gives CASRTAQETQYF.

In its sample, this clonotype was seen many times. This chain joins TRBV28 and TRBJ2-3; TRBD1 matches at 8 bases. The germline V gene encodes CDR1 MDHEN and CDR2 SYDVKM. Trimming cost V 10 bases and J 4 bases; bases outside gene matches: 13. The CDR3 loop spans 15 amino acids. The CDR3 region has the DNA TGTGCCACTTCGGAGCGTCCAGGGGGCGCAGATACGCAGTATTTT. Protein sequence: CATSERPGGADTQYF.